These T cell receptor beta chains were read from a single sample in a study of T cell responses to AZD1222 COVID-19 vaccine. Repertoires were generated with immunoSEQ multiplex PCR, while TCRdb's copy carries only in-frame clones and drops some. The table lists some 79,000 clones, approximately 83% of them singletons. Source: peripheral blood, taken 28 days after the second AZD1222 dose. The receptors stem from an adult who received the AZD1222 COVID-19 vaccine. CDR3s include the opening cysteine and the closing phenylalanine or tryptophan. The order of the fields is CDR3 protein, CDR3 DNA, J gene, V gene, D gene, clone size. A D gene is named only where the DNA matches it firmly. Size tells how often a clone was seen (once, few, many) or the class of an expanded clone, and some rows leave it out.

CASSTGSGIYSDTQYF	TGTGCCAGCAGCACAGGGTCGGGGATTTATTCAGATACGCAGTATTTT	TRBJ2-3	TRBV11-3	-	-
CASSQQIAGIYNEQFF	TGCGCCAGCAGCCAACAAATAGCGGGCATCTACAATGAGCAGTTCTTC	TRBJ2-1	TRBV4-3	TRBD2	-
CASSLSGRAEGEQFF	TGTGCCAGCAGCTTAAGCGGGAGGGCCGAGGGTGAGCAGTTCTTC	TRBJ2-1	TRBV11-3	TRBD2	once
CANGRGYGYTF	TGTGCAAATGGCAGGGGCTATGGCTACACCTTC	TRBJ1-2	TRBV30	-	-
CASSQDKTDTQYF	TGTGCCAGCAGCCAAGATAAAACAGATACGCAGTATTTT	TRBJ2-3	TRBV3-1/TRBV3-2	-	-
CASRAGDLQYQPQHF	TGTGCCAGCAGAGCTGGGGATCTGCAATATCAGCCCCAGCATTTT	TRBJ1-5	TRBV2	-	-
CASSSDAGARRNTIYF	TGTGCCAGCAGTTCCGACGCCGGGGCCCGTAGAAACACCATATATTTT	TRBJ1-3	TRBV28	-	-
CASSPGAFF	TGTGCCAGCAGCCCCGGGGCTTTCTTT	TRBJ1-1	TRBV28	-	-
CASSKTSGSLRDTQYF	TGTGCCAGCAGCAAAACTAGCGGGAGCCTAAGAGATACGCAGTATTTT	TRBJ2-3	TRBV7-9	TRBD2	-
CASSPDSFPEAFF	TGTGCCAGCAGTCCGGACAGTTTCCCTGAAGCTTTCTTT	TRBJ1-1	TRBV28	-	-